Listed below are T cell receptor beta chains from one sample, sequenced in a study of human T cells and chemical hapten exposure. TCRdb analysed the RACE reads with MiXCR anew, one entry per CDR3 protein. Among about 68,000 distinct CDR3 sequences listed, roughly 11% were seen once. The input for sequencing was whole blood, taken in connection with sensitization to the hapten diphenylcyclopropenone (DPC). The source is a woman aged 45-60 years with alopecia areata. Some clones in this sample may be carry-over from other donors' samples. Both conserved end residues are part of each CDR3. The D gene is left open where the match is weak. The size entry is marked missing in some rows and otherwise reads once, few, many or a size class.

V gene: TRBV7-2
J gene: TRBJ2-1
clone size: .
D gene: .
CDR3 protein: CASSVSYNEQFF
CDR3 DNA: TGTGCCAGCAGCGTTTCCTACAATGAGCAGTTCTTC

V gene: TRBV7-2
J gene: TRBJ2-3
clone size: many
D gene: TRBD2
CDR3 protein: CASSSSPSILAGLTDTQYF
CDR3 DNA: TGTGCCAGCAGCTCTTCCCCCTCGATACTAGCGGGGCTCACAGATACGCAGTATTTT

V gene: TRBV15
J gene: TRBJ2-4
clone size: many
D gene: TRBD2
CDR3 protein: CATSRETGRDIIAKNIQYF
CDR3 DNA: TGTGCCACCAGCAGAGAAACGGGGAGGGATATTATAGCCAAAAACATTCAGTACTTC

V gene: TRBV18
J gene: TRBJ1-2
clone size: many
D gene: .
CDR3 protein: CASSPTNNYGYTF
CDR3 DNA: TGTGCCAGCTCACCCACCAACAACTATGGCTACACCTTC

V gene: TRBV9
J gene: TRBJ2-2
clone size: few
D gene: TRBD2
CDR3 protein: CASSVGSGSGGTGELFF
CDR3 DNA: TGTGCCAGCAGCGTAGGTAGCGGGAGTGGGGGCACCGGGGAGCTGTTTTTT

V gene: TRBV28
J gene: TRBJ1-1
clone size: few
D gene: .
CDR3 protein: CASSFRQSKAFF
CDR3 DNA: TGTGCCAGCAGTTTTCGACAGAGCAAAGCTTTCTTT

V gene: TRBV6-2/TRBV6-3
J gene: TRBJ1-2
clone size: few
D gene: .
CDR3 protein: CASSYQTGYGYTF
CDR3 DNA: TGTGCCAGCAGTTACCAAACAGGTTATGGCTACACCTTC

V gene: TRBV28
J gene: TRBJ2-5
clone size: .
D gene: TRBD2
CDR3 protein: CFTSGGTQETQYF
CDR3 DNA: TGCTTCACTAGCGGGGGCACACAAGAGACCCAGTACTTC

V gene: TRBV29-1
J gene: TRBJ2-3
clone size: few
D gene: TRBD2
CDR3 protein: CSAGEGRDTQYF
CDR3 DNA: TGCAGCGCCGGGGAGGGCCGGGATACGCAGTATTTT

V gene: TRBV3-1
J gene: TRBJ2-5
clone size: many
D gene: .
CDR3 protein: CASSPTWETQYF
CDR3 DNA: TGTGCCAGCAGCCCGACTTGGGAGACCCAGTACTTC

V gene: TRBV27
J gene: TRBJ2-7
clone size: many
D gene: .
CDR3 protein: CASSHLTRNEQYF
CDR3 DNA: TGTGCCAGCAGCCACCTCACCCGTAACGAGCAGTACTTC

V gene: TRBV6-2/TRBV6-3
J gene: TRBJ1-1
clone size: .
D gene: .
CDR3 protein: CASGRRKNTEAFF
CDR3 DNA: TGTGCCAGCGGAAGAAGGAAGAACACTGAAGCTTTCTTT

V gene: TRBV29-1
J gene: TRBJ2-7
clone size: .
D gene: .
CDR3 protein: CSAGQSPYEQYF
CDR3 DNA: TGCAGCGCGGGACAATCTCCCTACGAGCAGTACTTC

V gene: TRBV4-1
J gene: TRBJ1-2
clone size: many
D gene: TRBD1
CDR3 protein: CASSLSRDRTNYGYTF
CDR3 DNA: TGCGCCAGCAGCCTTTCCCGGGACAGGACGAACTATGGCTACACCTTC

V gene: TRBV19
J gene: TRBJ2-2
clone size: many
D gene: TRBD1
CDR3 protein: CASSHGRDRGRRTGELFF
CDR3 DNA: TGTGCCAGTAGTCACGGACGTGACAGGGGGAGGCGTACCGGGGAGCTGTTTTTT

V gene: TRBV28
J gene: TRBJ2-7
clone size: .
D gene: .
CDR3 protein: CASNRVSSYEQYF
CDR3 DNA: TGTGCCAGCAACAGAGTGAGCTCCTACGAGCAATACTTC

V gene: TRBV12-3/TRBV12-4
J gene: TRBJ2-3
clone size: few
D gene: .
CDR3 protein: CASSLLSGTDTQYF
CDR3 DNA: TGTGCCAGCAGTCTCTTATCCGGCACAGATACGCAGTATTTT

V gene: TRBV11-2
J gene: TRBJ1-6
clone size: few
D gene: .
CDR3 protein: CASSLLASSYNSPLHF
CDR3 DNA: TGTGCCAGCAGCTTACTCGCAAGCTCCTATAATTCACCCCTCCACTTT

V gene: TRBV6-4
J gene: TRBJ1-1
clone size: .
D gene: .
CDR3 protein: CARNDRDTLNTEAFF
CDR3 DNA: TGTGCCAGAAATGACCGGGACACACTAAACACTGAAGCTTTCTTT

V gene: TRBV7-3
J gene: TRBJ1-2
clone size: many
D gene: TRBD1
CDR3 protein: CASSPGQHYGYTF
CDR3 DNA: TGTGCCAGCAGCCCGGGACAGCACTATGGCTACACCTTC

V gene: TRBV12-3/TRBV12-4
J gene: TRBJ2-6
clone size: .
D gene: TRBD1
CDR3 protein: CASRRTGTGGAPTGANVLTF
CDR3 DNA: TGTGCCAGCAGACGTACCGGGACAGGGGGCGCCCCCACTGGGGCCAACGTCCTGACTTTC

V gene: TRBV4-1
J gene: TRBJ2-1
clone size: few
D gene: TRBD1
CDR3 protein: CASSQDSRQGVEQFF
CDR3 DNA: TGCGCCAGCAGCCAAGATTCGCGACAGGGGGTTGAGCAGTTCTTC

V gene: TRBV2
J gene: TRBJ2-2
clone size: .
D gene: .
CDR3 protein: CASSKIWETTGELFF
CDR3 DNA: TGTGCCAGCAGTAAAATTTGGGAAACCACCGGGGAGCTGTTTTTT

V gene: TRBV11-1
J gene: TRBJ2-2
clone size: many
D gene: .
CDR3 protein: CASSLMENTGELFF
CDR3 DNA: TGTGCCAGCAGCTTAATGGAGAACACCGGGGAGCTGTTTTTT

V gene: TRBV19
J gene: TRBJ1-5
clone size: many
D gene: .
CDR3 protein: CASSPTVSMGYSNQPQHF
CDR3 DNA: TGTGCCAGTAGTCCCACAGTTTCCATGGGGTATAGCAATCAGCCCCAGCATTTT

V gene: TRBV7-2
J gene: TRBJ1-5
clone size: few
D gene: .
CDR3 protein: CASSLIQGGQPQHF
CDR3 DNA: TGTGCCAGCAGCTTGATCCAGGGTGGCCAGCCCCAGCATTTT

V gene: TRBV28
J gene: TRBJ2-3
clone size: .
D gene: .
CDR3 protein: CASSLPTSADTQYF
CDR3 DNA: TGTGCCAGCAGCCTTCCGACGTCGGCAGATACGCAGTATTTT

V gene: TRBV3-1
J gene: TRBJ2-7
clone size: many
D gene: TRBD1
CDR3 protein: CASSQDAGQGLHEQYF
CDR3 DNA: TGTGCCAGCAGCCAAGATGCGGGACAGGGTCTCCACGAGCAGTACTTC

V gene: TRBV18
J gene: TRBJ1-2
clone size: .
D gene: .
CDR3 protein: CASSPDKYYGYTF
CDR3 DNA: TGTGCCAGCTCACCAGACAAGTACTATGGCTACACCTTC

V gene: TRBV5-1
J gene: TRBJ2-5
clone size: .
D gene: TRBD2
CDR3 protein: CASSSLAGEGETQYF
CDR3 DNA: TGCGCCAGCAGCTCCCTTGCGGGAGAGGGAGAGACCCAGTACTTC

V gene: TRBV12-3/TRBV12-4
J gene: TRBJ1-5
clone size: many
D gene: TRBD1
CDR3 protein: CASSLARTGVSNQPQHF
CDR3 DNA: TGTGCCAGCAGTTTAGCACGGACAGGGGTTAGCAATCAGCCCCAGCATTTT

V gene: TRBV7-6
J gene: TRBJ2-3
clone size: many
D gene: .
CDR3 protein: CASSLGDVFTDTQYF
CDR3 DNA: TGTGCCAGCAGCTTAGGGGATGTATTCACAGATACGCAGTATTTT

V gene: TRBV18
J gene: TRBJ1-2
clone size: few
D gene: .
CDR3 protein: CASSPPSTTYLSYTF
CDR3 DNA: TGTGCCAGCTCACCACCGAGTACCACCTATTTAAGCTACACCTTC

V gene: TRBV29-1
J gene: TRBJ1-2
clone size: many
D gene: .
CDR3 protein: CSVEDITPPGGYTF
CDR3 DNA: TGCAGCGTTGAAGATATAACACCTCCCGGAGGCTACACCTTC

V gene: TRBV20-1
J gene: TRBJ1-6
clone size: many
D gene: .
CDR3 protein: CSASLGDRNNSPLHF
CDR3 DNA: TGCAGTGCTAGCCTCGGGGACCGCAATAATTCACCCCTCCACTTT

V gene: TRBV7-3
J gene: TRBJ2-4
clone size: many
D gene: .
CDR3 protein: CASSLSGRDIQYF
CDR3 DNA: TGTGCCAGCAGCTTGTCTGGTAGGGACATTCAGTACTTC

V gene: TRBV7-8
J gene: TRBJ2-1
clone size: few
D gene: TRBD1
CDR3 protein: CASSPTPGQGAPNEQFF
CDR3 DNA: TGTGCCAGCAGCCCGACACCGGGACAGGGGGCCCCCAATGAGCAGTTCTTC

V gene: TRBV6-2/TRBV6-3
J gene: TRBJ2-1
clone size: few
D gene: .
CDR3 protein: CASSYSGTSDEQFF
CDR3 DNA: TGTGCCAGCAGTTACTCTGGGACCTCGGATGAGCAGTTCTTC

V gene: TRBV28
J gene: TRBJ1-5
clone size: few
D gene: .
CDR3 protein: CASRLPGASNQPQHF
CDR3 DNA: TGTGCCAGCAGACTCCCAGGAGCGTCCAATCAGCCCCAGCATTTT

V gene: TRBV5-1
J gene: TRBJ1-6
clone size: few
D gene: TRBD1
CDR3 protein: CASSLTGVGYNSPLHF
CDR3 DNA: TGCGCCAGCAGCCTAACAGGGGTGGGGTATAATTCACCCCTCCACTTT

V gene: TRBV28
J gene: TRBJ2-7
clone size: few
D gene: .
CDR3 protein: CASSTRRDYEQYF
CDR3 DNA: TGTGCCAGCAGTACCCGACGAGACTACGAGCAGTACTTC

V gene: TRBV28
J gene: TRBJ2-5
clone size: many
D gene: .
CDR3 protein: CASSFGGFQETQYF
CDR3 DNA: TGTGCCAGCAGTTTTGGAGGTTTCCAAGAGACCCAGTACTTC

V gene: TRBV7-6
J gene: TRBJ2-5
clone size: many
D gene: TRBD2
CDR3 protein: CASSFSGGGETQYF
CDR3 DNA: TGTGCCAGCAGCTTTTCCGGGGGGGGAGAGACCCAGTACTTC

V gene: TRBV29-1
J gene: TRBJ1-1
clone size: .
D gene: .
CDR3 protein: CSVRWMWDTEAFF
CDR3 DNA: TGCAGCGTTAGGTGGATGTGGGACACTGAAGCTTTCTTT

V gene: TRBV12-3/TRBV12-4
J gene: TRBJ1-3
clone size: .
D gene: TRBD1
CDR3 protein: CASSSDRVVGNTIYF
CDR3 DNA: TGTGCCAGCAGTTCCGACAGGGTGGTCGGAAACACCATATATTTT

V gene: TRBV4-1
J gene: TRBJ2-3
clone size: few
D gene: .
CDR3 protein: CASSQGTGTSTDTQYF
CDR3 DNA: TGCGCCAGCAGCCAAGGAACGGGCACTAGCACAGATACGCAGTATTTT

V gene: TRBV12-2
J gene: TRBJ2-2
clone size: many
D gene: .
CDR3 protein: CASRLLPGGPGELFF
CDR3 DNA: TGTGCAAGTCGCCTATTACCAGGGGGTCCCGGGGAGCTGTTTTTT

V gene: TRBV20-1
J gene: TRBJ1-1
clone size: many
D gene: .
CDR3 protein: CSAPDRALNTEAFF
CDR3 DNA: TGCAGTGCTCCTGACCGAGCTTTAAACACTGAAGCTTTCTTT

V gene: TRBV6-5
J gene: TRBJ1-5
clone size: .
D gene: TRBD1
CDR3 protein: CASSPDRGSNQPQHF
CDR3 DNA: TGTGCCAGCAGTCCAGACAGGGGGAGCAATCAGCCCCAGCATTTT

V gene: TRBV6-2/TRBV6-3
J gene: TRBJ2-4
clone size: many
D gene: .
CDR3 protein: CASSPPPQGGMNIQYF
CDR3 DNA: TGTGCCAGCAGCCCGCCCCCGCAGGGCGGAATGAACATTCAGTACTTC

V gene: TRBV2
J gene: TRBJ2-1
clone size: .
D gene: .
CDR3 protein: CASSGLVLGPSSYNEQFF
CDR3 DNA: TGTGCCAGCAGTGGGCTAGTGTTGGGTCCGAGCTCCTACAATGAGCAGTTCTTC

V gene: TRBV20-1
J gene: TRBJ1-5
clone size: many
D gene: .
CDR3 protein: CSARAGNDQPQHF
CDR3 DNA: TGCAGTGCTAGAGCAGGAAATGATCAGCCCCAGCATTTT

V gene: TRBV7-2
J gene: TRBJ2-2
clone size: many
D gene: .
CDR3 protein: CASSDILATGELFF
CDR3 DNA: TGTGCCAGCAGCGATATTCTAGCAACCGGGGAGCTGTTTTTT